Below, 23 T cell receptor beta chains from the same sample are listed, as sequenced in a study of shared clonotypes between healthy human individuals. Clones were sequenced by immunoSEQ multiplex PCR, and TCRdb holds only the in-frame ones, with some missing. The data hold 110,000 or so clones, with over 65% observed a single time. The sequenced sample was memory CD8+ T cells sorted from blood. Subset here: CD45RO+ cells pooled with CCR7-negative TemRA cells. The source is a woman under 40 in good health.

Ten or more counts support this clone. The genes are TRBV4-1 and TRBJ1-2, with TRBD1 identical over 8 bases. In germline, CDR1 is MGHRA, CDR2 YSYEKL. This CDR3 spans 14 amino acids. Trimming took 2 bases from V and 7 from J; bases not matched to a gene: 6. CDR3 DNA: TGCGCCAGCAGCCAATCTCAGGGGGCGGCTGGCTACACCTTC. Amino acid sequence: CASSQSQGAAGYTF.

This chain uses TRBV28 with TRBJ1-4, with 9 bases identical to TRBD1. This CDR3 is 21 amino acids long. Germline V gene lookup returns CDR1 MDHEN and CDR2 SYDVKM. V shed 5 bases, J shed 2 bases, and the junction held 21 bases outside the gene matches. The CDR3 DNA sequence: TGTGCCAGCAGTCTGGAGGTTATGGATTGTACAGGGGGCCGGACTAATGAAAAACTGTTTTTT. As protein: CASSLEVMDCTGGRTNEKLFF.

V and J are TRBV7-9 and TRBJ1-1; D gene ambiguous. Germline CDR1 reads SEHNR; CDR2 reads FQNEAQ (reference sequence). V lost 1 base to trimming and J lost 2 bases, with 2 bases between them. The CDR3 loop spans 12 amino acids. In DNA form, the CDR3 reads TGTGCCAGCAGCTTAGACAACACTGAAGCTTTCTTT. Protein: CASSLDNTEAFF. Using reference TRBV7-9 and TRBJ1-1 for the parts outside the CDR3, the full variable domain is DTGVSQNPRHKITKRGQNVTFRCDPISEHNRLYWYRQTLGQGPEFLTYFQNEAQLEKSRLLSDRFSAERPKGSFSTLEIQRTEQGDSAMYLCASSLDNTEAFFGQGTRLTVV.

This clone was detected ten times or more. This chain joins TRBV6-1 and TRBJ2-7; tentative D call: TRBD2 (5 bases). V shed 6 bases and J shed 1 base, with 16 bases lying between them. CDR1 and CDR2 from the germline V gene are MNHNS and SASEGT. The CDR3 has 15 residues. The CDR3 sequence: CASSNGISGSYEQYF. CDR3 bases: TGTGCCAGCAGCAACGGGATAAGTGGGTCCTACGAGCAGTACTTC.

This clone was seen more than once but under ten times. CDR3 nucleotide sequence: TGTGCCAGCAGCTTAGAGGCAGTTAACTCTGGGGCCAACGTCCTGACTTTC. It yields the protein CASSLEAVNSGANVLTF. The chain combines TRBV7-6 with TRBJ2-6, with unresolved D. The CDR3 has 17 residues. Germline assignment: CDR1 SGHVS and CDR2 FNYEAQ. The V and J ends lost 1 base and 0 bases respectively, with 10 bases between them.

The V gene is TRBV28, the J gene TRBJ2-3, with unresolved D. The CDR3 is made up of 11 amino acids. Germline CDR1 and CDR2: MDHEN and SYDVKM. Trimming removed 9 bases at V and 8 bases at J, with 12 bases between. This CDR3 reads CASLLGSTQYF. CDR3 DNA: TGTGCCAGTTTATTGGGTAGTACGCAGTATTTT.

This sequence joins TRBV7-8 and TRBJ1-4; no clear D. This CDR3 spans 13 amino acids. V lost 5 bases to trimming and J lost 4 bases, with 8 bases between them. The germline V gene has CDR1 SGHVS and CDR2 FQNEAQ. This CDR3 reads CASSRGFNEKLFF. CDR3 nucleotides: TGTGCCAGCAGCCGAGGGTTTAATGAAAAACTGTTTTTT.

The rearrangement links TRBV5-1 to TRBJ1-2; 10 bases are shared with TRBD1. V lost 4 bases and J lost 3; bases outside the gene matches: 6. The CDR3 sequence is 15 residues long. Germline values: CDR1 SGHRS, CDR2 YFSETQ. The chain's CDR3 is CASSDGGQGHYGYTF. The CDR3 DNA reads as TGCGCCAGCAGCGACGGGGGACAGGGGCACTATGGCTACACCTTC. The variable domain in full, with the rest retrieved from reference TRBV5-1 and TRBJ1-2, is KAGVTQTPRYLIKTRGQQVTLSCSPISGHRSVSWYQQTPGQGLQFLFEYFSETQRNKGNFPGRFSGRQFSNSRSEMNVSTLELGDSALYLCASSDGGQGHYGYTFGSGTRLTVV.

This sequence joins TRBV5-6 and TRBJ2-3; perhaps D is TRBD1 or TRBD2 (7 bases each). The CDR3 has 18 amino acids. The germline V and J ends were trimmed by 4 bases and 0 bases, with 21 bases remaining between them. Germline V gene lookup returns CDR1 SGHDT and CDR2 YYEEEE. The chain's CDR3 is CASSLRGRERISTDTQYF. In DNA, the CDR3 is TGTGCCAGCAGCCTTAGGGGGCGGGAGCGTATCAGCACAGATACGCAGTATTTT.

The J gene is TRBJ2-3, the V gene TRBV7-9; 8 bases agree with TRBD2. J was trimmed by 6 bases and V by 4 bases; bases with no gene match: 12. The length of the CDR3 is 16 residues. CDR1 is SEHNR and CDR2 is FQNEAQ in the germline V gene (reference sequence). The CDR3 DNA reads TGTGCCAGCAGCTCCTGGACTAGCCGGATCTCGGATACGCAGTATTTT. Protein product: CASSSWTSRISDTQYF.

The chain employs TRBV19 and TRBJ2-2; 10 positions agree with TRBD2. In germline, CDR1 is LNHDA, CDR2 SQIVND (reference sequence). Trimming took 7 bases from V and 6 from J; bases not matched to a gene: 5. The CDR3 consists of 14 residues. The CDR3 DNA reads TGTGCCAGTACAGCGGGAGGGAATTCCGGGGAGCTGTTTTTT. Protein product: CASTAGGNSGELFF.

The chain combines TRBV5-4 with TRBJ2-7, with 15 bases aligning to TRBD2. Germline V gene sequence: CDR1 SGHNT, CDR2 YYREEE (reference sequence). J lost 4 bases, V lost 4 bases, and 9 bases had no gene match. This CDR3 region has 17 residues. CDR3 sequence reads: CASSIGTSGRIQYEQYF. The CDR3 DNA sequence: TGTGCCAGCAGCATCGGGACTAGCGGGAGGATCCAATACGAGCAGTACTTC.

Only one count was recorded for this clone. V is TRBV5-1 and J is TRBJ2-3; no definite D call. The CDR3 runs 13 residues. Trimming pared 0 bases from V and 4 bases from J, leaving 6 bases between. The germline V gene encodes CDR1 SGHRS and CDR2 YFSETQ. The CDR3 bases are TGCGCCAGCAGCTTGGGGGCGGCAGATACGCAGTATTTT. It specifies CASSLGAADTQYF.

This rearrangement joins TRBV14 to TRBJ2-1; possibly TRBD1 or TRBD2 for D (5 bases each). The CDR3 runs to 18 residues. Trimming took off 1 base at V and 5 bases at J, with 21 bases between the two ends. The germline V gene encodes CDR1 SGHDN and CDR2 FVKESK. The CDR3 DNA follows: TGTGCCAGCAGCCAAGGGACACTAACGGGATGGACCCACAATGAGCAGTTCTTC. Translating it yields CASSQGTLTGWTHNEQFF.

The rearrangement uses TRBV28 and TRBJ2-1; D gene unclear. Germline loops: CDR1 MDHEN, CDR2 SYDVKM. V lost 6 bases, J lost 2 bases, and 11 bases lay in between. CDR3 length: 14 residues. The CDR3 reads CASRRTETYNEQFF. The CDR3 region has the DNA TGTGCCAGCAGACGAACAGAGACCTACAATGAGCAGTTCTTC.

The chain combines TRBV25-1 with TRBJ1-2; 8 nucleotides agree with TRBD1. The V and J ends lost 5 bases and 3 bases, in that order; junction bases with no gene match: 5. This CDR3 comprises 14 residues. Germline V CDR1 and CDR2: MGHDK, SYGVNS. CDR3 residues: CASSLPTGDYGYTF. As DNA, the CDR3 is TGTGCCAGCAGTCTCCCGACAGGGGACTATGGCTACACCTTC.

As concerns this clone: The same CDR3 is also encoded by other DNA sequences in this sample. The chain recombines TRBV5-1 with TRBJ2-1; D is perhaps TRBD1 (6 bases). Germline CDR1 SGHRS, CDR2 YFSETQ. This CDR3 spans 15 amino acids. The germline V and J ends were trimmed by 4 bases and 0 bases, with 11 bases remaining between them. CDR3 protein: CASSLDSGSYNEQFF. The CDR3, as DNA: TGCGCCAGCAGCCTGGACAGCGGCTCCTACAATGAGCAGTTCTTC.

V and J are TRBV25-1 and TRBJ1-1, with D hard to call. V was clipped by 3 bases and J by 4 bases, with 9 bases between them. Germline V CDR1 and CDR2: MGHDK, SYGVNS. This CDR3 contains 13 residues. CDR3 nucleotide sequence: TGTGCCAGCAGTGATTTGCGATCCACTGAAGCTTTCTTT. Residues: CASSDLRSTEAFF.

The chain has TRBV6-4 and TRBJ2-3; 8 bases match TRBD2. This CDR3 is built from 18 residues. Germline V lookup: CDR1 MRHNA, CDR2 SNTAGT. Trimming at V came to 0 bases and at J to 1 base, leaving 9 bases not matched to a gene. The CDR3 DNA reads as TGTGCCAGCAGTGACTCGAGCCCCGGGGGGGGACGCACAGATACGCAGTATTTT. Residues: CASSDSSPGGGRTDTQYF.

The sample holds a few counts of this clone. This sequence joins TRBV28 and TRBJ1-1; TRBD1 matches at 10 bases. V lost 6 bases, J lost 6 bases, and 4 bases stayed unmatched. This CDR3 comprises 13 residues. The germline CDR1 and CDR2 sequences are MDHEN and SYDVKM. CDR3 sequence (DNA): TGTGCCAGCAGGCCGACAGGGGGCCCTGAAGCTTTCTTT. Its protein is CASRPTGGPEAFF.

This sequence joins TRBV19 and TRBJ1-1; TRBD1 aligns across 9 bases. The germline CDR1 and CDR2 sequences are LNHDA and SQIVND (reference sequence). This CDR3 has 13 residues. V dropped 8 bases and J dropped 4; count of bases not matched to a gene: 5. The CDR3 coding sequence is TGTGCCAGTGGGGAACAGGGGGCCACTGAAGCTTTCTTT. Translated: CASGEQGATEAFF.

The rearrangement uses TRBV7-2 and TRBJ2-5; D not resolved. Trimming cost V 2 bases and J 4 bases, with 2 bases left between them. Germline CDR1 and CDR2: SGHTA and FQGNSA. This CDR3 has 11 residues. CDR3 coding DNA: TGTGCCAGCAGCTTATTAGAGACCCAGTACTTC. Protein: CASSLLETQYF.

The chain has TRBV27 and TRBJ2-7; 7 bases are a match to TRBD1. Germline loops: CDR1 MNHEY, CDR2 SMNVEV (reference sequence). The V segment lost 5 bases and the J segment 0 bases; nucleotides outside the gene matches: 1. This CDR3 has 13 residues. CDR3 in amino acids: CASSRDSSYEQYF. The DNA for the CDR3 is TGTGCCAGCAGTCGGGACAGCTCCTACGAGCAGTACTTC.